What follows are 2 T cell receptor beta chains derived from one specimen sequenced in a study of Ad26.COV2.S vaccination and SARS-CoV-2 variants. The repertoire was sequenced with immunoSEQ multiplex PCR; TCRdb's copy has only in-frame clones and lacks some. The table has around 170,000 clones, around 88% seen once; the top ten hold about 5.9%. The sequenced sample was peripheral blood, obtained after recovery from COVID-19. These receptors all stem from a human donor who had recovered from COVID-19.

The chain has TRBV5-1 and TRBJ2-1; maybe TRBD2 (5 bases). The CDR3 length is 15 residues. Germline V gene lookup returns CDR1 SGHRS and CDR2 YFSETQ. Trimming stripped 2 bases from V and 0 bases from J, with 9 bases between. The CDR3 reads CASSLAGSSYNEQFF. CDR3 coding DNA: TGCGCCAGCAGCTTAGCTGGGAGCTCCTACAATGAGCAGTTCTTC.

The chain uses TRBV27 and TRBJ1-5; D gene uncertain. V was trimmed by 3 bases and J by 0 bases, leaving 0 bases between them. Germline V gene lookup returns CDR1 MNHEY and CDR2 SMNVEV (reference sequence). This CDR3 region has 12 residues. CDR3 sequence (DNA): TGTGCCAGCAGTTTTAGCAATCAGCCCCAGCATTTT. Encoded protein: CASSFSNQPQHF.